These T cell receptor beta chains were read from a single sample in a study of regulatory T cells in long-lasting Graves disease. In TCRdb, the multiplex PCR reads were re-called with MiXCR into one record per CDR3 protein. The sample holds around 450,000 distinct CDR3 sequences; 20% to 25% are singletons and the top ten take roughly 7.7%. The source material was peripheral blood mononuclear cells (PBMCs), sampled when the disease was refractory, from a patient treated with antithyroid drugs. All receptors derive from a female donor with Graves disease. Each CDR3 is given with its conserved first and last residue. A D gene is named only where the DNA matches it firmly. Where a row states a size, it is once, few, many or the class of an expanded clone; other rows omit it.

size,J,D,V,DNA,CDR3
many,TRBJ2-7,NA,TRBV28,TGTGCCAGCAGTTTATGGGGCGGGCACTCCTACGAGCAGTACTTC,CASSLWGGHSYEQYF
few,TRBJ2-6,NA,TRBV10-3,TGTGCCATCGGACGAGCCTCTGGGGCCAACGTCCTGACTTTC,CAIGRASGANVLTF
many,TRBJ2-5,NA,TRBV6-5,TGTGCCAGCAGTTACGGACCATTGACGGAGACCCAGTACTTC,CASSYGPLTETQYF
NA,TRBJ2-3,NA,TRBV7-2,TGTGTCAGCAGCTTACCGGGGAGGGATACGCAGTATTTT,CVSSLPGRDTQYF
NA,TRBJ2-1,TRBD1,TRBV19,TGTGCCAGTAGTAAACAGGGGAATGAGCAGTTCTTC,CASSKQGNEQFF
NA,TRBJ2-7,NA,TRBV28,TGTGCCAGCAGTTTAGGCGGGGGCATCACCCCCTACGAGCAGTACTTC,CASSLGGGITPYEQYF
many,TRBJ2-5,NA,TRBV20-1,TGCAGTGCAAGACTAGAGAGGGGGTTGGAGACCCAGTACTTC,CSARLERGLETQYF
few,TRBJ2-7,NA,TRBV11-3,TGTGCCAGCAGCTTAGACAGATTTCTTACCTACGAGCAGTACTTC,CASSLDRFLTYEQYF
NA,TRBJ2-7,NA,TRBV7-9,TGTGCCAGCAGCCAAACCCTGGCGGTGACAGACCTCTACGAGCAGTACTTC,CASSQTLAVTDLYEQYF
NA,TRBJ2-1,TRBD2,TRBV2,TGTGCCAGCAGTGACCTAGCGGGGTCCCTACCGGAGCAGTTCTTC,CASSDLAGSLPEQFF
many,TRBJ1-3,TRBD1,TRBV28,TGTGCCAGCAGTTCCGGTGGGACAGTGGCTAACTCTGGAAACACCATATATTTT,CASSSGGTVANSGNTIYF
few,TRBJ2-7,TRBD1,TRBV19,TGTGCCAGTAGTATCCCCGGGACAGCACCCTACGAGCAGTACTTC,CASSIPGTAPYEQYF
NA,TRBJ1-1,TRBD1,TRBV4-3,TGCGCCAGCAGCCAAGATCGGACAGGGGTGTTGAACACTGAAGCTTTCTTT,CASSQDRTGVLNTEAFF
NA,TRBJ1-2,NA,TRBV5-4,TGTACCAGCAGCCCCGGGGGGCCCGACCCCTATGGCTACACCTTC,CTSSPGGPDPYGYTF
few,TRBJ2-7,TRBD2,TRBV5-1,TGCGCCAGCAGCCCCAGTCCGGGGGGATCCTACGAGCAGTACTTC,CASSPSPGGSYEQYF
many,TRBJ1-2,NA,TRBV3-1,TGTGCCAGCAGAGGGGGACAAACTAACTATGGCTACACCTTC,CASRGGQTNYGYTF
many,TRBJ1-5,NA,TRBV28,TGTGCCAGCAGGGTCAGGGAGTATAGCAATCAGCCCCAGCATTTT,CASRVREYSNQPQHF
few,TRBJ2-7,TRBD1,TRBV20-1,TGCAGTGCTAGAGAGGGACAGGGGGCCGACTACGAGCAGTACTTC,CSAREGQGADYEQYF
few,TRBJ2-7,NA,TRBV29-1,TGCAGCGTTTCAAGGGGCGACGGATCCTACGAGCAGTACTTC,CSVSRGDGSYEQYF
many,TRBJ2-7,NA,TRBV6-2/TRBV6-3,TGTGCCAGCAGCCCCTACCGACAGGCTGGCTACGAGCAGTACTTC,CASSPYRQAGYEQYF
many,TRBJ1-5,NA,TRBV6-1,TGTGCCAGCAGTGAGACGAGTCAGCCCCAGCATTTT,CASSETSQPQHF
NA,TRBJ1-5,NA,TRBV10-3,TGTGCCATCAGTAAAGGGCAGGGAGGACAGCCCCAGCATTTT,CAISKGQGGQPQHF
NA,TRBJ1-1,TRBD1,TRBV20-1,TGCAGTGCTAGAGAGGAGCCCAGGGGGATGAACACTGAAGCTTTCTTT,CSAREEPRGMNTEAFF
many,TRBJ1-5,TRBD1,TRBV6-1,TGTGCCAGCAGACGCGAGGGGGCTCTCAATCAGCCCCAGCATTTT,CASRREGALNQPQHF
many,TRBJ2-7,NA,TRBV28,TGTGCCAGCAGTTTAATTAGCCGACCCTTCGAGCAGTACTTC,CASSLISRPFEQYF
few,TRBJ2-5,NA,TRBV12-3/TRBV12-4,TGTGCCAGCAGTCCCCCCCTCGGGACTTATAGTTTATGGACCCAGTACTTC,CASSPPLGTYSLWTQYF
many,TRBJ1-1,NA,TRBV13,TGTGCCAGCAGCTTGGGGCGGCTGAACACTGAAGCTTTCTTT,CASSLGRLNTEAFF
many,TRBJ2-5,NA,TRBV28,TGTGCCAGCAGTCCCCCGCGGGGCCAAGAGACCCAGTACTTC,CASSPPRGQETQYF
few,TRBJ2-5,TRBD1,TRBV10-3,TGTGCCATCACCCCGACAGGGCAAGAGACCCAGTACTTC,CAITPTGQETQYF
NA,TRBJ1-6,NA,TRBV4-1,TGCGCCAGCAGCCGGAGCGCGATGGGGGGAACTAATTCACCCCTCCACTTT,CASSRSAMGGTNSPLHF
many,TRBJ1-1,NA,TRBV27,TGTGCCAGCAGCTTACACAGCGGGAACACTGAAGCTTTCTTT,CASSLHSGNTEAFF
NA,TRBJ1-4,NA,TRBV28,TGTGCCAGCAGTTCCCCGGGGAGGGGGGATCCTAATGAAAAACTGTTTTTT,CASSSPGRGDPNEKLFF
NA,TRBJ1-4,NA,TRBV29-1,TGCAGCGTAGACAGCCTTGCAACTAATGAAAAACTGTTTTTT,CSVDSLATNEKLFF
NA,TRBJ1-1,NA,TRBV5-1,TGCGCCAGCAGCCCCGGGGCAGGACCCACTGAAGCTTTCTTT,CASSPGAGPTEAFF
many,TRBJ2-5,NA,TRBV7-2,TGTGCCAGCAGCTTACGCCAAGAGACCCAGTACTTC,CASSLRQETQYF
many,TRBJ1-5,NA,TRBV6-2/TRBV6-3,TGTGCCAGCAGTTGGACGGGGGGGATTCAGCCCCAGCATTTT,CASSWTGGIQPQHF
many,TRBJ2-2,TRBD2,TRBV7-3,TGTGCCAGCAGCTTTTCAGCTAGCGGCCCCGTGAACACCGGGGAGCTGTTTTTT,CASSFSASGPVNTGELFF
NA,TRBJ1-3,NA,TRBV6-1,TGTGCCGGCAGTACTCTCAGGGGACTGTCTGGAAACACCATATATTTT,CAGSTLRGLSGNTIYF
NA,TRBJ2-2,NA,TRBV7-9,TGTGCCAGCAGCCCCCGGACGTCGACCGGGGAGCTGTTTTTT,CASSPRTSTGELFF
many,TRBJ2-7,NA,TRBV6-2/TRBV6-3,TGTGCCAGCAGTCATAACTACGAGCAGTACTTC,CASSHNYEQYF
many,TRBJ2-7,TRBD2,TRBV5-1,TGCGCCACCTACGCATTACTAGCGGGATGTGACGAGCAGTACTTC,CATYALLAGCDEQYF
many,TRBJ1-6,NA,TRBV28,TGTGCCAGCAGTTTAGGACAGTCCTCCTATTCACCCCTCCACTTT,CASSLGQSSYSPLHF
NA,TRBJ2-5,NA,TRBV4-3,TGCGCCAGCAGCCAAGGGGGCCTGCTAGGAGTCTCGGAGACCCAGTACTTC,CASSQGGLLGVSETQYF
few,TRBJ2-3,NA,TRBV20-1,TGCAGTGCCAAATCCGGGACCGGCACAGATACGCAGTATTTT,CSAKSGTGTDTQYF
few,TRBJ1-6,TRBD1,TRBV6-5,TGTGCCAGCAGTTACAAAGACCGGGACAGGGTTAATAATTCACCCCTCCACTTT,CASSYKDRDRVNNSPLHF
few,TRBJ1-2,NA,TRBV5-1,TGCGCCAGCAGCTCCCCCGGGACCGTGGCTCGCTACACCTTC,CASSSPGTVARYTF
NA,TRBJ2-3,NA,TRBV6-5,TGTGCCAGCAGTTACTCGTCTACTAGCCCCACAGATACGCAGTATTTT,CASSYSSTSPTDTQYF
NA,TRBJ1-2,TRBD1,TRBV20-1,TGCAGTGCTAGACTCGGGACAGCTAACTATGGCTACACCTTC,CSARLGTANYGYTF
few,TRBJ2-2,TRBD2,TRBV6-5,TGTGCCAGCAGTTTTACTAGCGAGTTTAACACCGGGGAGCTGTTTTTT,CASSFTSEFNTGELFF
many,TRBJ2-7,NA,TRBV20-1,TGCAGTGCTACCCCTCCAGCGACCTACGAGCAGTACTTC,CSATPPATYEQYF
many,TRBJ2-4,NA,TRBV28,TGTGCCAGCAGCCCCAAGATGAGGGGATTTCAGTACTTC,CASSPKMRGFQYF
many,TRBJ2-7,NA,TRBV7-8,TGTGCCAGCAGCGCAGGGCCTTACTACGAGCAGTACTTC,CASSAGPYYEQYF
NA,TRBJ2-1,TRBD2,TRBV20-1,TGCAGTGCCTATATACTAGCGGGAGGGCCTAAGGGCTACAATGAGCAGTTCTTC,CSAYILAGGPKGYNEQFF
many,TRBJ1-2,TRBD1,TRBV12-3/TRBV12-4,TGTGCCAGCAGCGGGACAGCCCATGGCTACACCTTC,CASSGTAHGYTF